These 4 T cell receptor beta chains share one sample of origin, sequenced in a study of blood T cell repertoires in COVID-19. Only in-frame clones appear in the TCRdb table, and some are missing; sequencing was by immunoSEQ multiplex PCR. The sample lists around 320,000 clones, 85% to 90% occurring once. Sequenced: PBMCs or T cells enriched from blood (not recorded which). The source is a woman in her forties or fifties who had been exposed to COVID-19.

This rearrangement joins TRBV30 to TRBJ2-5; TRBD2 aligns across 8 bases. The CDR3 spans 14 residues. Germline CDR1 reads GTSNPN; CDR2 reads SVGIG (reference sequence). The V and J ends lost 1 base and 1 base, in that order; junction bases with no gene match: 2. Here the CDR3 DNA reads TGTGCCTGGAGTGGCGGGGGGCTCCAAGAGACCCAGTACTTC. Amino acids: CAWSGGGLQETQYF.

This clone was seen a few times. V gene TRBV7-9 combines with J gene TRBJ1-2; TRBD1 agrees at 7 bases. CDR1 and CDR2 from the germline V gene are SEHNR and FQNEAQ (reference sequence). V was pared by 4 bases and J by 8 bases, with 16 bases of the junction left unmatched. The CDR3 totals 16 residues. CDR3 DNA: TGTGCCAGCAGCTCATCACAGGGGCCGGTCCTGCGAGGCTACACCTTC. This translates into CASSSSQGPVLRGYTF.

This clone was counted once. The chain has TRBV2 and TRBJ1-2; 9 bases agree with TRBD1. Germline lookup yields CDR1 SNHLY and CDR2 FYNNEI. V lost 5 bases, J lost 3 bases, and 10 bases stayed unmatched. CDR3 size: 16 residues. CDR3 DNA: TGTGCCAGCAGTAGAACCGGGACAGGGAACGACTATGGCTACACCTTC. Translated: CASSRTGTGNDYGYTF. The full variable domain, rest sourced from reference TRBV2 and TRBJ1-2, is EPEVTQTPSHQVTQMGQEVILRCVPISNHLYFYWYRQILGQKVEFLVSFYNNEISEKSEIFDDQFSVERPDGSNFTLKIRSTKLEDSAMYFCASSRTGTGNDYGYTFGSGTRLTVV.

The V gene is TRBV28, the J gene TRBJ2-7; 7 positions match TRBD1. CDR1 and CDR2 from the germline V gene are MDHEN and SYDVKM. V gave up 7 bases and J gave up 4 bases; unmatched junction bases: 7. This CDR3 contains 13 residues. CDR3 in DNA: TGTGCCAGCACCGTACAGGGGCGGTACGAGCAGTACTTC. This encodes CASTVQGRYEQYF.